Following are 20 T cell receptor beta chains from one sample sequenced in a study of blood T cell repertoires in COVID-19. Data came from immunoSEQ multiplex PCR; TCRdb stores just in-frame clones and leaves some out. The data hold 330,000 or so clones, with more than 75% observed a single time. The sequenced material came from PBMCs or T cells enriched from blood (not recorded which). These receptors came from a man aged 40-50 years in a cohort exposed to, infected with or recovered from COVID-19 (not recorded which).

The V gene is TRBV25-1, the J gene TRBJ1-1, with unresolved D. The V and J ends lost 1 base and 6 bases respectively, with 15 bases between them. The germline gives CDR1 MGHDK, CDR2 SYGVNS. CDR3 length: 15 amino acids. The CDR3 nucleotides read TGTGCCAGCAGTGAATTAAGCAGGCCCGGGGCTGAAGCTTTCTTT. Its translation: CASSELSRPGAEAFF.

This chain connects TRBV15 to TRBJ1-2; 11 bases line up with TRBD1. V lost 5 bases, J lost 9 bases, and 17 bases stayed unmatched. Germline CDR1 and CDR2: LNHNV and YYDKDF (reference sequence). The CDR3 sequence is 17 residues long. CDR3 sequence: CATSQAFRGTGGIRYTF. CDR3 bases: TGTGCCACCAGCCAAGCCTTTCGGGGGACAGGGGGAATTCGCTACACCTTC. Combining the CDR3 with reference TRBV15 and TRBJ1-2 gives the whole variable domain DAMVIQNPRYQVTQFGKPVTLSCSQTLNHNVMYWYQQKSSQAPKLLFHYYDKDFNNEADTPDNFQSRRPNTSFCFLDIRSPGLGDTAMYLCATSQAFRGTGGIRYTFGSGTRLTVV.

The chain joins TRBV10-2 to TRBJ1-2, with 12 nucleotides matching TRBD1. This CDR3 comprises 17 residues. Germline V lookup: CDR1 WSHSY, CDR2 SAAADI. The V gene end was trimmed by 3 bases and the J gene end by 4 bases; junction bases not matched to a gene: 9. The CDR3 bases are TGCGCCAGCAGTGACCCGCCGGGACAGGGGGCTGGCTATGGCTACACCTTC. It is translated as CASSDPPGQGAGYGYTF.

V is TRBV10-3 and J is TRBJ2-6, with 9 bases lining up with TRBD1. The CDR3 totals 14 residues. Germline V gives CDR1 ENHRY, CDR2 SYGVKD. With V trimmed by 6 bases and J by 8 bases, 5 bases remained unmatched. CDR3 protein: CAIRPGQGPNVLTF. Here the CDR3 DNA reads TGTGCCATCAGGCCGGGACAGGGTCCCAACGTCCTGACTTTC.

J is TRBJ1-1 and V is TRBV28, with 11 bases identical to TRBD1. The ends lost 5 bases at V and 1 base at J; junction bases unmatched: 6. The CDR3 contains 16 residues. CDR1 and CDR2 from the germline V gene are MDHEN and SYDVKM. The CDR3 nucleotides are TGTGCCAGCAGTCCGGGGACAGGGGGAGGGAACACTGAAGCTTTCTTT. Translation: CASSPGTGGGNTEAFF.

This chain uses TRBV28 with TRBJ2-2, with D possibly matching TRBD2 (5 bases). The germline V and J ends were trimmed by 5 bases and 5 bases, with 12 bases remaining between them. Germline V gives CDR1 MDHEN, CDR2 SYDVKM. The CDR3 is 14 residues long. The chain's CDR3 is CASSPPGRTGELFF. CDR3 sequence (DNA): TGTGCCAGCAGTCCCCCGGGAAGAACCGGGGAGCTGTTTTTT.

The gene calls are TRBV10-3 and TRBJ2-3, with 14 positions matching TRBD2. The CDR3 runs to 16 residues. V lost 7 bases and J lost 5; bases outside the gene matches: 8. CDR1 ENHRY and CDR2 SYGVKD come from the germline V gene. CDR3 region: CAITNRGLAGVDTQYF. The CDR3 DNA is TGTGCCATCACTAACAGGGGACTAGCGGGAGTAGATACGCAGTATTTT.

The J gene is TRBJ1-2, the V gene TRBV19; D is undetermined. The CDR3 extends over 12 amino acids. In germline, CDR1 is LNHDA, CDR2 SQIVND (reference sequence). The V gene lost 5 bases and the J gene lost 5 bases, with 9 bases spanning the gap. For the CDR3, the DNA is TGTGCCAGTAGTTCGGGAGTATATGGCTACACCTTC. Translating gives CASSSGVYGYTF.

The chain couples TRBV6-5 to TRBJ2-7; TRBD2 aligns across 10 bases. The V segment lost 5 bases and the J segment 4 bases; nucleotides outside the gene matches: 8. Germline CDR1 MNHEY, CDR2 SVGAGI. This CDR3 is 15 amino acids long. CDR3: CASSTSAGGPYEQYF. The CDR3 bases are TGTGCCAGCAGTACATCAGCGGGAGGGCCGTACGAGCAGTACTTC.

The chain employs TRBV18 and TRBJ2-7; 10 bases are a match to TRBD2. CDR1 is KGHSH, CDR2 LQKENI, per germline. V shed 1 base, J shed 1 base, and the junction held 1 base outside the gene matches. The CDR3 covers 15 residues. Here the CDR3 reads CASSPLAGGSYEQYF. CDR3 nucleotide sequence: TGTGCCAGCTCACCACTAGCGGGAGGTTCCTACGAGCAGTACTTC.

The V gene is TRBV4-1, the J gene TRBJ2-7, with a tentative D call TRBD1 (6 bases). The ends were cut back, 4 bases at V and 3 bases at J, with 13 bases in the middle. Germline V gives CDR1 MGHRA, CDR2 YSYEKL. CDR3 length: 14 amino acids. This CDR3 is CASSLTGTNYEQYF. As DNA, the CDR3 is TGCGCCAGCAGCCTCACCGGGACAAACTACGAGCAGTACTTC.

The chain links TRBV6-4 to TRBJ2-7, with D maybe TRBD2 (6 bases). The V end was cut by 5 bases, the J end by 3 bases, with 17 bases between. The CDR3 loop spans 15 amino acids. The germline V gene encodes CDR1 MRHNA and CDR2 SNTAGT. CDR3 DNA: TGTGCCAGCAGTATCATAGAGGGAGGCCACTACGAGCAGTACTTC. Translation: CASSIIEGGHYEQYF.

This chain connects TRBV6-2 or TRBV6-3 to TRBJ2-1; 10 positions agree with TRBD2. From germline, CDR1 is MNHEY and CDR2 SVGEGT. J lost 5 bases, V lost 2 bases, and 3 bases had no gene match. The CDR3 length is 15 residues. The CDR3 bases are TGTGCCAGCAGTTACGGGCTAGCGGGAGACAATGAGCAGTTCTTC. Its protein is CASSYGLAGDNEQFF.

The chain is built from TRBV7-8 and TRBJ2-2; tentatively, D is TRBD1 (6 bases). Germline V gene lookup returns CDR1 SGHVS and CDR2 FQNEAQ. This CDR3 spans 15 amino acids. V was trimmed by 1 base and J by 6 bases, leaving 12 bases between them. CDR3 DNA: TGTGCCAGCAGCTTAGGAACACAGGGAGCCGGGGAGCTGTTTTTT. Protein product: CASSLGTQGAGELFF.

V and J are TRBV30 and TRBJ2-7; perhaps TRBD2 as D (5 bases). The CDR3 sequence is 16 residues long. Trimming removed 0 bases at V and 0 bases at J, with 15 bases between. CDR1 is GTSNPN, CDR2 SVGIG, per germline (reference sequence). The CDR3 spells CAWSVPRLAGSYEQYF. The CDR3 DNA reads TGTGCCTGGAGTGTTCCCAGGCTAGCAGGCTCCTACGAGCAGTACTTC.

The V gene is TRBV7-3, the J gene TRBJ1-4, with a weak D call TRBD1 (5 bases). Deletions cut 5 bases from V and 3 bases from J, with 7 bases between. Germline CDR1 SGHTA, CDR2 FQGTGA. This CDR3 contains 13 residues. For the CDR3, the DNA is TGTGCCAGCAGCAGGGGCGCTAATGAAAAACTGTTTTTT. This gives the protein CASSRGANEKLFF.

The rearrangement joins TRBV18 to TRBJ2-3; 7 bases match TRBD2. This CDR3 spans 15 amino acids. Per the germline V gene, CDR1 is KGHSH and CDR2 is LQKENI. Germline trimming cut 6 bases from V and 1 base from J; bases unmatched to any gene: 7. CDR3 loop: CASSTRGGGTDTQYF. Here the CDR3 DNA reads TGTGCCAGCTCCACTAGGGGAGGGGGCACAGATACGCAGTATTTT.

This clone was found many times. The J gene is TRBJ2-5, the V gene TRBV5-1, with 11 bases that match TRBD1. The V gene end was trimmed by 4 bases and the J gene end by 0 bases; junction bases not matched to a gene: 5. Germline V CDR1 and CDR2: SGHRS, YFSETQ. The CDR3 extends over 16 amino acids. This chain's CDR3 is CASSGGTGGYQETQYF. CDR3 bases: TGCGCCAGCAGCGGCGGGACAGGGGGGTACCAAGAGACCCAGTACTTC.

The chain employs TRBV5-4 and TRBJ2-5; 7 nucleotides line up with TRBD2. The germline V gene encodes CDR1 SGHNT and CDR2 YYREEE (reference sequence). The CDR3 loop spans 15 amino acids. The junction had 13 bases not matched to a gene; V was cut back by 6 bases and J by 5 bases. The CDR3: CASTPGGAGLETQYF. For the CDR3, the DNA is TGTGCCAGCACCCCCGGGGGAGCGGGATTGGAGACCCAGTACTTC. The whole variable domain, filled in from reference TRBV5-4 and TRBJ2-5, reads ETGVTQSPTHLIKTRGQQVTLRCSSQSGHNTVSWYQQALGQGPQFIFQYYREEENGRGNFPPRFSGLQFPNYSSELNVNALELDDSALYLCASTPGGAGLETQYFGPGTRLLVL.

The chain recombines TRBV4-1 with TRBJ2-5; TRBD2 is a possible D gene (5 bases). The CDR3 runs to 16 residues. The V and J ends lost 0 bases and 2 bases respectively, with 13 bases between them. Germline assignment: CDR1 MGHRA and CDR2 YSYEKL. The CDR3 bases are TGCGCCAGCAGCCAAGATTCCGGGGTCATACAAGAGACCCAGTACTTC. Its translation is CASSQDSGVIQETQYF.